This T cell receptor beta chain was identified in a study of OX40 agonist ivuxolimab in advanced cancers. Germline V gene lookup returns CDR1 LNHDA and CDR2 SQIVND (reference sequence). There are 15 residues in the CDR3. The ends were cut back, 7 bases at V and 5 bases at J, with 17 bases in the middle. Method: immunoSEQ multiplex PCR; TCRdb's copy keeps in-frame clones and lacks some. The sample has 70,000 to 80,000 clones; about 94% are singletons. The clonotype originates from an adult with an advanced solid tumor such as melanoma, head and neck, liver or kidney cancer. The V call is TRBV19, the J call TRBJ2-2; D possibly corresponds to TRBD1 (6 bases). Source: CD4+ or CD8+ T cells sorted from blood, taken in a trial of the OX40 agonist ivuxolimab. CDR3 DNA sequence: TGTGCCAGTAACGAGCAATGGGGGCGGACCGGGGAGCTGTTTTTT. Amino acids: CASNEQWGRTGELFF.